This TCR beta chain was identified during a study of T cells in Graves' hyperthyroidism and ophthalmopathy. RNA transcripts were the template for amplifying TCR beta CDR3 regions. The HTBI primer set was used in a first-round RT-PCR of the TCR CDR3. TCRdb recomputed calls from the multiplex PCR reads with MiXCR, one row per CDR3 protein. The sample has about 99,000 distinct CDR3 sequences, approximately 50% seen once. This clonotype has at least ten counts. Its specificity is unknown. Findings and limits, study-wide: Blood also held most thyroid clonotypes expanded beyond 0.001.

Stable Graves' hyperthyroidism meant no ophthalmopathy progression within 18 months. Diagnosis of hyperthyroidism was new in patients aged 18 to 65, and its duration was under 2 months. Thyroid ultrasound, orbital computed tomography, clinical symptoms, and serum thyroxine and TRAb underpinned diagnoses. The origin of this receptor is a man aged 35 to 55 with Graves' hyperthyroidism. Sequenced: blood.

Written as DNA, the CDR3 is TGCAGTGCTAGACCAAGCGGGGGAACCCAGTACTTC. Amino acid sequence: CSARPSGGTQYF. The chain joins TRBV20-1 to TRBJ2-5; 8 bases are a match to TRBD2. The V gene end was trimmed by 2 bases and the J gene end by 8 bases; junction bases not matched to a gene: 4. The CDR3 loop spans 12 amino acids. Germline V CDR1 and CDR2: DFQATT, SNEGSKA (reference sequence).